A single sample is the source of the 23 T cell receptor beta chains below, sequenced in a study of radiotherapy plus CTLA-4 blockade in lung cancer. TCRdb keeps only in-frame clones here, not all; method: immunoSEQ multiplex PCR. This repertoire shows tens of thousands of clones, 60% to 85% found once; its top ten account for 4%. The sample here was peripheral blood, taken from a patient treated with radiotherapy plus ipilimumab. These receptors all come from a human donor with non-small cell lung cancer who had a partial response to radiotherapy plus ipilimumab. Some clones in this sample may be carry-over from other donors' samples.

This rearrangement joins TRBV28 to TRBJ2-5; D not resolved. The DNA matches TRBJ2-7 better at its end, which makes the J call doubtful. Looked up from germline, CDR1 is MDHEN and CDR2 is SYDVKM. The CDR3 spans 13 residues. This CDR3 reads CASSSRVPYEQYF. CDR3 DNA sequence: TGTGCCAGCAGTTCACGGGTCCCCTACGAGCAGTACTTC.

The V gene is TRBV7-9, the J gene TRBJ2-7, with D possibly matching TRBD2 (5 bases). The germline gives CDR1 SEHNR, CDR2 FQNEAQ (reference sequence). The CDR3 is 12 residues long. V was trimmed by 5 bases and J by 4 bases, leaving 9 bases between them. CDR3 region: CASSASGYEQYF. CDR3 nucleotides: TGTGCCAGCAGCGCCTCGGGGTACGAGCAGTACTTC.

This clone was seen more than once but under ten times. This chain links TRBV7-9 with TRBJ2-5, with 8 bases matching TRBD2. Germline loops: CDR1 SEHNR, CDR2 FQNEAQ (reference sequence). The V gene end was trimmed by 5 bases and the J gene end by 9 bases; junction bases not matched to a gene: 14. The CDR3 spans 15 residues. As DNA, the CDR3 is TGTGCCAGCAGCCAAAACGCGGGAGGCCGGGAGGCCCAGTACTTC. This translates into CASSQNAGGREAQYF.

This clone has only a few counts. The chain carries TRBV27 and TRBJ2-1; D remains unclear. Germline V gives CDR1 MNHEY, CDR2 SMNVEV (reference sequence). The V and J ends lost 5 bases and 3 bases respectively, with 8 bases between them. This CDR3 region has 13 residues. DNA for the CDR3: TGTGCCAGCAGTCTCTATAGCTACAATGAGCAGTTCTTC. Its translation: CASSLYSYNEQFF.

The rearrangement uses TRBV10-2 and TRBJ1-2, with 10 bases fitting TRBD1. This CDR3 comprises 15 residues. Germline CDR1 WSHSY, CDR2 SAAADI. J lost 4 bases, V lost 6 bases, and 8 bases had no gene match. CDR3 coding DNA: TGCGCCAGCAGGGACAGGGGGATAAGTACCTATGGCTACACCTTC. Amino acids: CASRDRGISTYGYTF.

This chain links TRBV6-5 with TRBJ2-4; 7 bases align to TRBD1. Germline CDR1 is MNHEY and CDR2 is SVGAGI. V lost 6 bases and J lost 5; bases outside the gene matches: 10. The CDR3 extends over 15 amino acids. For the CDR3, the DNA is TGTGCCAGCAGCTCGACAGGGAGCATGGAAAACATTCAGTACTTC. It yields the protein CASSSTGSMENIQYF.

This clone was seen once. The chain joins TRBV18 to TRBJ1-3; D not resolved. Germline V lookup: CDR1 KGHSH, CDR2 LQKENI. V was clipped by 2 bases and J by 0 bases, with 11 bases between them. This CDR3 contains 16 residues. CDR3 sequence reads: CASSPSAGISGNTIYF. DNA for the CDR3: TGTGCCAGCTCACCATCGGCGGGAATCTCTGGAAACACCATATATTTT. The full variable domain, in which reference TRBV18 and TRBJ1-3 provide the parts outside the CDR3, is NAGVMQNPRHLVRRRGQEARLRCSPMKGHSHVYWYRQLPEEGLKFMVYLQKENIIDESGMPKERFSAEFPKEGPSILRIQQVVRGDSAAYFCASSPSAGISGNTIYFGEGSWLTVV.

The J gene is TRBJ2-5, the V gene TRBV4-1; TRBD2 aligns across 15 bases. CDR3 length: 18 residues. Germline assignment: CDR1 MGHRA and CDR2 YSYEKL. V trimming: 4 bases; J trimming: 4 bases; junction bases outside the gene matches: 10. CDR3 protein: CASSRTLSGLAGGETQYF. The CDR3 region has the DNA TGCGCCAGCAGCCGAACGCTTTCGGGACTAGCGGGGGGAGAGACCCAGTACTTC.

V and J are TRBV19 and TRBJ1-5, with 10 bases fitting TRBD1. J was trimmed by 6 bases and V by 6 bases; bases with no gene match: 5. Germline lookup yields CDR1 LNHDA and CDR2 SQIVND (reference sequence). The CDR3 totals 14 residues. The CDR3 spells CASRGDRGLQPQHF. The CDR3 DNA is TGTGCCAGTAGGGGCGACAGGGGGCTTCAGCCCCAGCATTTT.

This chain connects TRBV30 to TRBJ2-5; a possible D gene is TRBD1 (6 bases). The CDR3 has 14 residues. Germline V gene lookup returns CDR1 GTSNPN and CDR2 SVGIG (reference sequence). Trimming left V 1 base short and J 3 bases short, with 12 bases between. For the CDR3, the DNA is TGTGCCTGGAGTGATAACAGGGTGGAAGAGACCCAGTACTTC. Encoded protein: CAWSDNRVEETQYF.

The genes are TRBV5-3 and TRBJ2-5, with D hard to call. TRBV5-3 has ORF status, its function being uncertain. CDR3 length: 14 amino acids. Trimming removed 0 bases from V and 2 bases from J, with 8 bases in between. The CDR3 nucleotides are TGTGCCAGAAGCTTGGAGACTCCTCAAGAGACCCAGTACTTC. It is translated as CARSLETPQETQYF.

The genes are TRBV2 and TRBJ2-3, with D perhaps matching TRBD2 (6 bases). The CDR3 runs to 13 residues. V lost 5 bases to trimming and J lost 2 bases, with 8 bases between them. Germline CDR1 and CDR2: SNHLY and FYNNEI. The CDR3, as DNA: TGTGCCAGCAGTATAGCGGCCACAGATACGCAGTATTTT. Translated: CASSIAATDTQYF.

This chain links TRBV7-3 with TRBJ2-1, with 11 bases fitting TRBD2. Germline V gene sequence: CDR1 SGHTA, CDR2 FQGTGA. The CDR3 is made up of 15 amino acids. The J segment lost 7 bases and the V segment lost 5 bases, leaving 7 bases of the junction unmatched. The chain's CDR3 is CASSLTSGSWNEQFF. The CDR3 DNA reads TGTGCCAGCAGCCTTACTAGCGGGAGTTGGAATGAGCAGTTCTTC.

This clone appeared a single time. V is TRBV13 and J is TRBJ2-5, with D perhaps TRBD1 (6 bases). This CDR3 region has 16 residues. CDR1 and CDR2 (germline): PRHDT, FYEKMQ (reference sequence). V shed 3 bases and J shed 1 base, with 15 bases lying between them. Written as DNA, the CDR3 is TGTGCCAGCAGCTTCCGGACAGCGGCCAGCCAAGAGACCCAGTACTTC. This codes for CASSFRTAASQETQYF.

This clone appeared a single time. The J gene is TRBJ2-5, the V gene TRBV10-3; D is perhaps TRBD2 (6 bases). The V end was cut by 4 bases, the J end by 2 bases, with 11 bases between. Germline V gene sequence: CDR1 ENHRY, CDR2 SYGVKD. The CDR3 covers 14 residues. CDR3 amino acids: CAISAGGIQETQYF. In DNA, the CDR3 is TGTGCCATCAGTGCAGGAGGGATACAAGAGACCCAGTACTTC.

This clone showed up just once. The V and J genes are TRBV19 and TRBJ2-3; TRBD1 matches at 7 bases. Germline V CDR1 and CDR2: LNHDA, SQIVND (reference sequence). This CDR3 has 16 residues. V lost 3 bases, J lost 0 bases, and 6 bases stayed unmatched. This chain's CDR3 is CASSIKDRISTDTQYF. CDR3 bases: TGTGCCAGTAGTATTAAGGACAGGATTAGCACAGATACGCAGTATTTT.

The V gene is TRBV15, the J gene TRBJ1-1; unclear D gene. The germline gives CDR1 LNHNV, CDR2 YYDKDF (reference sequence). Between the trimmed V and J ends, which lost 0 bases and 1 base, there was a span of 18 bases. This CDR3 has 18 residues. CDR3 nucleotide sequence: TGTGCCACCAGCAGAGATCGAAGTATCCTGAGGGCGAACACTGAAGCTTTCTTT. Protein product: CATSRDRSILRANTEAFF. The full variable domain, rest sourced from reference TRBV15 and TRBJ1-1, is DAMVIQNPRYQVTQFGKPVTLSCSQTLNHNVMYWYQQKSSQAPKLLFHYYDKDFNNEADTPDNFQSRRPNTSFCFLDIRSPGLGDTAMYLCATSRDRSILRANTEAFFGQGTRLTVV.

The V and J genes are TRBV4-2 and TRBJ2-1; TRBD2 matches at 10 bases. This CDR3 has 18 amino acids. Germline V gene data show CDR1 as LGHNA and CDR2 as YNFKEQ. The V and J ends lost 0 bases and 5 bases, in that order; junction bases with no gene match: 10. The CDR3 protein is CASSQELWLAGVNNEQFF. The CDR3 bases are TGTGCCAGCAGCCAAGAGTTGTGGCTAGCGGGGGTTAACAATGAGCAGTTCTTC.

CDR3 coding DNA: TGTGCCAGCAGCTCTGCTCTGGGACAGGGAAACACCATATATTTT. Its protein product is CASSSALGQGNTIYF. The J gene is TRBJ1-3, the V gene TRBV11-3, with TRBD1 matching over 7 bases. Germline V gives CDR1 SGHNT, CDR2 YENEEA. This CDR3 region has 15 residues. V lost 4 bases, J lost 4 bases, and 7 bases stayed unmatched.

The CDR3 protein is CASSSDRGRSYGYTF. In nucleotides, the CDR3 is TGTGCCAGCAGTTCGGACAGGGGGCGGTCTTATGGCTACACCTTC. V usage is TRBV27 and J usage is TRBJ1-2, with 11 bases matching TRBD1. The CDR3 consists of 15 residues. The V gene end was trimmed by 4 bases and the J gene end by 5 bases; junction bases not matched to a gene: 6. CDR1 is MNHEY, CDR2 SMNVEV, per germline (reference sequence).

The chain joins TRBV5-1 to TRBJ2-7; the match to TRBD1 covers 7 bases. J was trimmed by 0 bases and V by 0 bases; bases with no gene match: 6. CDR3 length: 16 amino acids. CDR1 is SGHRS and CDR2 is YFSETQ in the germline V gene. The CDR3 loop reads CASSLGPGTDSYEQYF. CDR3 coding DNA: TGCGCCAGCAGCTTGGGGCCCGGGACAGACTCCTACGAGCAGTACTTC.

Worth noting for this clone: Additional DNA sequences in this sample encode the identical CDR3. J is TRBJ2-7 and V is TRBV27; TRBD1 is a possible D gene (6 bases). The V end was cut by 5 bases, the J end by 2 bases, with 10 bases between. CDR3 length: 13 amino acids. CDR1 and CDR2 (germline): MNHEY, SMNVEV (reference sequence). CDR3 sequence (DNA): TGTGCCAGCAGTCTGACAGGCCCCTACGAGCAGTACTTC. Amino acid sequence: CASSLTGPYEQYF.

This chain uses TRBV27 with TRBJ2-4; D gene ambiguous. This CDR3 has 17 amino acids. Germline lookup yields CDR1 MNHEY and CDR2 SMNVEV (reference sequence). Trimming left V 7 bases short and J 1 base short, with 20 bases between. The CDR3: CASTRVFDLVAKNIQYF. The CDR3 DNA reads as TGTGCCAGCACCCGGGTCTTCGACCTAGTGGCCAAAAACATTCAGTACTTC.